One and the same sample provided the 18 T cell receptor beta chains below, sequenced in a study of blood T cells in healthy people across ages. A second PCR, run for about 6 to 11 cycles, used a sample-barcoded 5' primer plus a J-beta primer mix. TCRdb re-called the 5' RACE reads through MiXCR, storing one row per CDR3 protein. The table shows approximately 800,000 distinct CDR3 sequences, with roughly 46% occurring only once. Sequenced material: blood. The receptors derive from a man older than 75 in good health.

This chain uses TRBV7-9 with TRBJ1-1; D remains ambiguous. CDR1 is SEHNR, CDR2 FQNEAQ, per germline (reference sequence). V was cut by 3 bases and J by 1 base, with 9 bases left in between. CDR3 size: 14 residues. The CDR3 is CASSLARPNTEAFF. The CDR3 DNA follows: TGTGCCAGCAGCTTGGCGCGGCCGAACACTGAAGCTTTCTTT.

This clonotype was recorded once. This chain joins TRBV29-1 and TRBJ2-4, with 10 nucleotides matching TRBD2. The J call may not be correct, given that the DNA end is closer to TRBJ2-7. This CDR3 is built from 13 residues. Germline V CDR1 and CDR2: SQVTM, ANQGSEA. Here the CDR3 DNA reads TGCAGCGTTCCGGGACTAGCGATCTACGAGCAGTACTTC. Amino acids: CSVPGLAIYEQYF.

The J gene is TRBJ1-2, the V gene TRBV30, with D possibly matching TRBD1 (6 bases). Trimming took off 0 bases at V and 3 bases at J, with 11 bases between the two ends. Germline-derived CDR1 and CDR2 are GTSNPN and SVGIG (reference sequence). The CDR3 is made up of 14 amino acids. The CDR3 sequence: CAWSVKGGDYGYTF. The CDR3 DNA reads TGTGCCTGGAGTGTAAAGGGGGGCGACTATGGCTACACCTTC.

The V and J genes are TRBV14 and TRBJ2-7, with 7 bases lining up with TRBD2. Losses at the gene ends were 4 bases for V and 1 base for J; bases not matched to a gene: 13. Germline V gene data show CDR1 as SGHDN and CDR2 as FVKESK. The CDR3 has 17 residues. As DNA, the CDR3 is TGTGCCAGCAGCCGAAAGATCGCGGGAGTCCCTTCCTACGAGCAGTACTTC. Encoded protein: CASSRKIAGVPSYEQYF.

There are many counts of this clonotype. The chain employs TRBV29-1 and TRBJ2-4; D may be TRBD1 (5 bases). Trimming pared 4 bases from V and 3 bases from J, leaving 10 bases between. Germline CDR1 is SQVTM and CDR2 is ANQGSEA. The CDR3 sequence is 13 residues long. The CDR3: CSVVWTNKNIQYF. The CDR3 bases are TGCAGCGTTGTTTGGACAAACAAAAACATTCAGTACTTC.

This clonotype was seen a handful of times. The chain joins TRBV30 to TRBJ2-7; D is ambiguous. Germline CDR1 is GTSNPN and CDR2 is SVGIG (reference sequence). The V end was cut by 1 base, the J end by 1 base, with 2 bases between. This CDR3 has 11 residues. The CDR3 spells CAWSGSYEQYF. CDR3 DNA: TGTGCCTGGAGTGGGTCCTACGAGCAGTACTTC.

At least ten counts were recorded for this clonotype. The gene calls are TRBV6-6 and TRBJ2-7; the D gene could be TRBD1 or TRBD2 (5 bases each). CDR3 length: 16 amino acids. V lost 0 bases, J lost 3 bases, and 15 bases lay in between. The V gene's germline CDR1 is MNHNY and CDR2 SVGAGI (reference sequence). The CDR3 DNA sequence: TGTGCCAGCAGTTACTCCCCACCCGGGACCTACTACGAGCAGTACTTC. It specifies CASSYSPPGTYYEQYF.

The J gene is TRBJ2-3, the V gene TRBV6-2 or TRBV6-3, with 7 nucleotides matching TRBD2. CDR1 is MNHEY and CDR2 is SVGEGT in the germline V gene. There are 14 residues in the CDR3. The V segment lost 2 bases and the J segment 4 bases; nucleotides outside the gene matches: 3. The CDR3 here is CASSYGGGADTQYF. CDR3 coding DNA: TGTGCCAGCAGTTACGGCGGGGGTGCAGATACGCAGTATTTT.

On this clonotype itself: A clone one base away is much larger, so this may be a read error. The chain couples TRBV7-2 to TRBJ2-7; 8 nucleotides line up with TRBD2. The CDR3 is 15 amino acids. CDR1 and CDR2 (germline): SGHTA, FQGNSA. The CDR3 here is CASSQSYSGGLELYF. Written as DNA, the CDR3 is TGTGCCAGCAGCCAATCCTATTCGGGAGGGTTGGAGCTGTACTTC.

In DNA, the CDR3 is TGTGCCAGCAGACTCGGGACAGGGGGCGCTGGGGCCAACGTCCTGACTTTC. Its protein is CASRLGTGGAGANVLTF. The chain has TRBV11-3 and TRBJ2-6, with 12 nucleotides matching TRBD1. This CDR3 comprises 17 residues. Germline loops: CDR1 SGHNT, CDR2 YENEEA. Germline trimming cut 6 bases from V and 2 bases from J; bases unmatched to any gene: 5. Full variable domain (missing parts from reference TRBV11-3 and TRBJ2-6): EAGVVQSPRYKIIEKKQPVAFWCNPISGHNTLYWYLQNLGQGPELLIRYENEEAVDDSQLPKDRFSAERLKGVDSTLKIQPAELGDSAVYLCASRLGTGGAGANVLTFGAGSRLTVL.

The V call is TRBV12-3 or TRBV12-4, the J call TRBJ2-1; 8 nucleotides align to TRBD2. CDR3 length equals 14 residues. The trim removed 3 bases at V and 8 bases at J, leaving 6 bases unmatched. The CDR3 protein is CASSFQRERYEQFF. The CDR3 DNA is TGTGCCAGCAGTTTCCAGCGGGAGAGGTATGAGCAGTTCTTC.

This clonotype was detected a few times. This sequence joins TRBV11-2 and TRBJ2-2; D is perhaps TRBD2 (5 bases). Trimming removed 5 bases at V and 3 bases at J, with 28 bases between. This CDR3 comprises 20 residues. Germline V lookup: CDR1 SGHAT, CDR2 FQNNGV. DNA of the CDR3: TGTGCCAGCAGCCCATACCCGGGATTTACCTGGGCGAGGGACACCGGGGAGCTGTTTTTT. This translates into CASSPYPGFTWARDTGELFF.

This clonotype was seen repeatedly, ten times or more. The chain joins TRBV27 to TRBJ1-6, with D maybe TRBD1 (5 bases). V lost 4 bases and J 6 bases, leaving 13 bases between the germline ends. CDR1 is MNHEY, CDR2 SMNVEV, per germline (reference sequence). CDR3 length: 15 amino acids. CDR3 amino acids: CASSSLGVVNSPLHF. The CDR3 coding sequence is TGTGCCAGCAGTTCCTTAGGGGTCGTTAATTCACCCCTCCACTTT.

The chain links TRBV12-3 or TRBV12-4 to TRBJ2-5; TRBD1 might be the D (6 bases). This CDR3 contains 14 residues. Between the trimmed V and J ends, which lost 6 bases and 2 bases, there was a span of 13 bases. CDR3 in DNA: TGTGCCAGCAGATTGGGACACGCTCAAGAGACCCAGTACTTC. Translating it yields CASRLGHAQETQYF.

Only a few counts were recorded for this clonotype. The V gene is TRBV11-2, the J gene TRBJ1-1, with unresolved D. CDR1 is SGHAT and CDR2 is FQNNGV in the germline V gene. V shed 1 base and J shed 6 bases, with 9 bases lying between them. The CDR3 is made up of 13 amino acids. CDR3 protein: CASSLGRNAEAFF. DNA for the CDR3: TGTGCCAGCAGCTTAGGCCGGAATGCTGAAGCTTTCTTT.

This clonotype has at least ten counts. CDR3 region: CASSQRRNRATYNEQFF. The CDR3 DNA reads TGTGCCAGCAGTCAACGAAGGAATCGGGCCACCTACAATGAGCAGTTCTTC. This chain uses TRBV6-5 with TRBJ2-1; no definite D call. V shed 5 bases and J shed 2 bases, with 19 bases lying between them. The CDR3 spans 17 residues. Germline CDR1 MNHEY, CDR2 SVGAGI.

On this clonotype itself: Possible read error: a much larger clone is one base away. The chain carries TRBV6-2 or TRBV6-3 and TRBJ1-1, with no clear D. This CDR3 is 13 amino acids long. Germline V lookup: CDR1 MNHEY, CDR2 SVGEGT. In DNA, the CDR3 is TGTGCCAACAGTTACCCTCTGAACACTGAAGCTTTCTTT. Protein product: CANSYPLNTEAFF.

V is TRBV3-1 and J is TRBJ2-7; maybe TRBD2 (6 bases). The germline V gene has CDR1 LGHDT and CDR2 YNNKEL (reference sequence). The CDR3 runs to 18 residues. V lost 0 bases and J 0 bases, leaving 18 bases between the germline ends. The CDR3 protein is CASSQDPSVSGFSYEQYF. In DNA form, the CDR3 reads TGTGCCAGCAGCCAAGATCCGTCGGTTAGCGGCTTCTCCTACGAGCAGTACTTC.